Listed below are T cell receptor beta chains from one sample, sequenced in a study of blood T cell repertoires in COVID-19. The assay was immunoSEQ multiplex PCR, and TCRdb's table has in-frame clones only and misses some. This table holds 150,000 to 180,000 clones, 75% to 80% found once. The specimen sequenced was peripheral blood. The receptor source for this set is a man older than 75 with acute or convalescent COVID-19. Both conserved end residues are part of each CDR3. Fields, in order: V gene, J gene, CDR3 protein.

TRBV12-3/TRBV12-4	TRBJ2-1	CASSRQHNEQFF
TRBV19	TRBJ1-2	CASSISQGAWGYTF
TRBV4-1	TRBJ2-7	CASSQLTPGGNSYEQYF
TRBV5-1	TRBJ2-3	CASSFGTSGVGDTQYF
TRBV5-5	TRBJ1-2	CASSKDPGIGPGYTF
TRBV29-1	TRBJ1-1	CSAAGGTEAFF
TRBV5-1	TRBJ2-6	CASSRPPGANVLTF
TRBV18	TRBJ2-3	CASSLGAGGSADTQYF
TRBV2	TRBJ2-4	CASRGTSGGRGEIQYF
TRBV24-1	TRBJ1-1	CATNRGRRTEAFF
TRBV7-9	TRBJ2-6	CASSLDVQGYSGANVLTF
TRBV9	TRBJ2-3	CASSAHTPSGGALTDTQYF
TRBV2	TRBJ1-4	CASSEGDWTRRLFF
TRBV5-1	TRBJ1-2	CAADRTEGYTF
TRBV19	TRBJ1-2	CASTRTEIYGYTF
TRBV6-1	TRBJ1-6	CASSEAGGRGSPLHF
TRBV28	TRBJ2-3	CASSQPAAPDTQYF
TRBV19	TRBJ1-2	CASSMWQDYGYTF
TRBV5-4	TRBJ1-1	CASSTGQGRTEAFF
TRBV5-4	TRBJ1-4	CASTRGPANEKLFF
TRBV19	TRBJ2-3	CASTPGDTQYF
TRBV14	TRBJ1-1	CASSLLPGQGNTEAFF
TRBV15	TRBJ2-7	CATSRDDRDYEQYF
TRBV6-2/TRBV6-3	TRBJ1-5	CASSYSISGTGHSNQPQHF
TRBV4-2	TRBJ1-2	CASSQDLYGYTF
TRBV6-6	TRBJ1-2	CASSYSGQRVGYTF
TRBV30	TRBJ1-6	CAWKQGVSYNSPLHF
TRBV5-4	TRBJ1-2	CASSLGDRGSGGYTF
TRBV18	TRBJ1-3	CASSPGPGFGNTIYF
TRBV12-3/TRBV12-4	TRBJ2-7	CASSFSGAYEQYF
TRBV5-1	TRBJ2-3	CASSFSGRSTDTQYF
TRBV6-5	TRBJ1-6	CASSSTDRNSPLHF
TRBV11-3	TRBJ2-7	CASSPSWREDGYEQYF
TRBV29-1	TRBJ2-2	CSGLDSNSNTGELFF
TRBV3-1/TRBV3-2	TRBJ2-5	CASSQRSGLAGEGETQYF
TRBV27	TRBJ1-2	CASSPWDRGGYTF
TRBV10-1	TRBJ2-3	CASSGPGTSSFKQYF
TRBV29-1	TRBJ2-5	CSVTARQGETQYF
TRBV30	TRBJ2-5	CAWSGTSRETQYF
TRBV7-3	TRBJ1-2	CASSLNPGDSYGYTF
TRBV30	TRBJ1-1	CAWSVKRNTEAFF
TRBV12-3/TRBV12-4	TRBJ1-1	CASSGGGTEAFF
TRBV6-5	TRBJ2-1	CASNTSGGRQFF
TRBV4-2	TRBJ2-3	CASSLQGGGNTDTQYF
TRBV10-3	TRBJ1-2	CAISETINYGYTF
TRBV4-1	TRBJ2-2	CASSQEGQGTRSFPGELFF
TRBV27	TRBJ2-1	CASSLSSGGRGEQFF
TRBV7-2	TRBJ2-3	CASSFSGGDTQYF
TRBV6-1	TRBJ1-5	CASSEIQGAQPQHF
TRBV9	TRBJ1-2	CASSATGVGGYTF
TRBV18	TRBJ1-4	CASSLGTGGEKKLFF
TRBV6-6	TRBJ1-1	CASIPGQPLGKAFF
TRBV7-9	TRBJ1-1	CASSTGQGKAFF
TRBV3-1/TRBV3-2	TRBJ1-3	CASSQVAGNTIYF